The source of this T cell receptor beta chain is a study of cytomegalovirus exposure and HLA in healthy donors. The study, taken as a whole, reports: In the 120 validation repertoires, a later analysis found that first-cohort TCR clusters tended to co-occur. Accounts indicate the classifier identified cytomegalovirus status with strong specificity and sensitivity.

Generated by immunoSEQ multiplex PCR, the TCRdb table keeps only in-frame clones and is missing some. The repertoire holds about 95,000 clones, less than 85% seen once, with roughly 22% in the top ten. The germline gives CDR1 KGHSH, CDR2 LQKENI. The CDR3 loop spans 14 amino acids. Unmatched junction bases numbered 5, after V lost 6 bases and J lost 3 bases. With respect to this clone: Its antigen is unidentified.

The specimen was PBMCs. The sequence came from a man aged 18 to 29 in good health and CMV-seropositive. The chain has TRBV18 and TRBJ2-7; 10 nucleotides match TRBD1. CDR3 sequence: CASSPGQGIYEQYF. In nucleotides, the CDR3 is TGTGCCAGCTCTCCGGGACAGGGGATCTACGAGCAGTACTTC.